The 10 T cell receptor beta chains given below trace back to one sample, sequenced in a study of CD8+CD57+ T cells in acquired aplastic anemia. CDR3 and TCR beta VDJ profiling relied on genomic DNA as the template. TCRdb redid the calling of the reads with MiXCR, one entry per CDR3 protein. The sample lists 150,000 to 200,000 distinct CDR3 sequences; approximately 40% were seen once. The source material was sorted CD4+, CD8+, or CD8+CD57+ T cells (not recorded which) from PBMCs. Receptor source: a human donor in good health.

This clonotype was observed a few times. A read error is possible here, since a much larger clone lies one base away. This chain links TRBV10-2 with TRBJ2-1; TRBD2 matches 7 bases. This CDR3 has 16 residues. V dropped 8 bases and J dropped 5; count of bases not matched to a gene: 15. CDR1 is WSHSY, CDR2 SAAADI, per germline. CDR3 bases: TGCGCCAGCGGCTTTTCGGGGGAGGGAGGCGACAATGAGCAGTTCTTC. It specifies CASGFSGEGGDNEQFF.

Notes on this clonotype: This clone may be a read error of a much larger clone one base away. CDR3 sequence: CASSPGQGHEQYF. CDR3 sequence (DNA): TGTGCCAGCAGCCCCGGACAGGGCCACGAGCAGTACTTC. This chain uses TRBV14 with TRBJ2-7, with 8 bases aligning to TRBD1. The CDR3 extends over 13 amino acids. Germline V CDR1 and CDR2: SGHDN, FVKESK. V lost 4 bases and J lost 5; bases outside the gene matches: 4.

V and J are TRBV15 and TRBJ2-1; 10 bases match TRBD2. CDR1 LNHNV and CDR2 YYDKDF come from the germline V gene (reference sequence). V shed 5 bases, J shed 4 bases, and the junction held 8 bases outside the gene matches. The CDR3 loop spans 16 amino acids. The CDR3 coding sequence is TGTGCCACCAGCGGTAGCGGGAGGCAGTCTTACAATGAGCAGTTCTTC. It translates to CATSGSGRQSYNEQFF.

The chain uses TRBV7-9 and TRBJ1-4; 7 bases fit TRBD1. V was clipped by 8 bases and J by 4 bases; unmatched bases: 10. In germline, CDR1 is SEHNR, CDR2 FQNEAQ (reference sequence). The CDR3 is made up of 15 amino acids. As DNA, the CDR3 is TGTGCCAGCCGTAACACGACAGGGAGTAATGAAAAACTGTTTTTT. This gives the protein CASRNTTGSNEKLFF.

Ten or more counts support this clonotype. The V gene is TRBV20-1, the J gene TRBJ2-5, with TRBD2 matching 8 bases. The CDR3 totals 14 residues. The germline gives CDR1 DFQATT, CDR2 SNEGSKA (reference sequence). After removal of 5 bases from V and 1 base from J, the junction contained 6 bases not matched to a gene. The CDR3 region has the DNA TGCAGTGCTCCCTCAGCGGGGGTCCAAGAGACCCAGTACTTC. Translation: CSAPSAGVQETQYF.

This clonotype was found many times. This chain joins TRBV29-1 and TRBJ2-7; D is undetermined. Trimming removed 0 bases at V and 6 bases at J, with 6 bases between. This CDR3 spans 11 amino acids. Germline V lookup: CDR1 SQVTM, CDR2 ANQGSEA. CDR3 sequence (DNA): TGCAGCGTTGAAGACTCGGGCGAGCAGTACGTC. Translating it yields CSVEDSGEQYV.

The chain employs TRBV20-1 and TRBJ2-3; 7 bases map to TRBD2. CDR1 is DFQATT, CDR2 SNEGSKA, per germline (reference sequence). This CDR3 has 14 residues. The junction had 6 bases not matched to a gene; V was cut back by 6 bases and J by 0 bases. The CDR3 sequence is CSACGRESTDTQYF. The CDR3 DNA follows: TGCAGTGCCTGTGGGCGGGAGAGCACAGATACGCAGTATTTT.

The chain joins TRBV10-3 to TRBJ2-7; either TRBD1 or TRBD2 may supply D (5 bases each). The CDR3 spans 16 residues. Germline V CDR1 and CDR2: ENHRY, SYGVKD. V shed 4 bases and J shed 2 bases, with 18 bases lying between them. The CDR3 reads CAISGSRGRRAYEQYF. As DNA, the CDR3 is TGTGCCATCAGTGGGTCGAGGGGCAGGCGAGCCTACGAGCAGTACTTC.

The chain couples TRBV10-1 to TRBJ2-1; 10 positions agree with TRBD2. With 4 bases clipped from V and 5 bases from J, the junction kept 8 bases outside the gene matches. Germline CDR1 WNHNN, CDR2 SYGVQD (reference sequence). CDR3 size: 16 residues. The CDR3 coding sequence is TGCGCCAGCAGTGTCCTAGCGGGGGACCTTGACAATGAGCAGTTCTTC. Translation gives CASSVLAGDLDNEQFF.

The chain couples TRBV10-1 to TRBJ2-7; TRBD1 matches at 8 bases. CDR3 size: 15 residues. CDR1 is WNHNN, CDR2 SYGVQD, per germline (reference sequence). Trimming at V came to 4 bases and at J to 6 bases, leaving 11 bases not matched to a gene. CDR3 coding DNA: TGCGCCAGCAGTGCTAGATCTCGGACAGGGCGCGAGCAGTACTTC. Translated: CASSARSRTGREQYF.